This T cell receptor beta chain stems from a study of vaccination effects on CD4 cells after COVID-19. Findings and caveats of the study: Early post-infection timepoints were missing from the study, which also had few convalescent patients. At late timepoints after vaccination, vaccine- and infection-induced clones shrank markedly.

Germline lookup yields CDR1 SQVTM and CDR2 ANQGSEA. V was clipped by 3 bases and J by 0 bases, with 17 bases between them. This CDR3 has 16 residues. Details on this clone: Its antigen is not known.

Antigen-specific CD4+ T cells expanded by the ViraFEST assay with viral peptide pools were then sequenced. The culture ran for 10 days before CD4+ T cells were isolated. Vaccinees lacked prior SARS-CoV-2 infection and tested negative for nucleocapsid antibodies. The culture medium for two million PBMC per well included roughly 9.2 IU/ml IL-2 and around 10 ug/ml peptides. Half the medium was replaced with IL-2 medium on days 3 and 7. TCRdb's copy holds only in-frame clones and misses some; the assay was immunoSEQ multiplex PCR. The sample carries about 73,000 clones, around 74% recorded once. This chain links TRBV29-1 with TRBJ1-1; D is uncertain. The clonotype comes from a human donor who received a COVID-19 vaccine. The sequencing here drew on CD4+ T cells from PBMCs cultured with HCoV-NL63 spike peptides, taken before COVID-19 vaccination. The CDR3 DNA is TGCAGCGTTGAGATCCAAGGTGTGCTCCTGAACACTGAAGCTTTCTTT. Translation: CSVEIQGVLLNTEAFF.